This T cell receptor beta chain was obtained from a study of cytomegalovirus exposure and HLA in healthy donors. Looking at the study overall: Previous work identified 120 million or so unique TCR beta sequences from about 179 million T cells.

The PCR used 60 Vbeta and 13 Jbeta primers. Profiled with immunoSEQ multiplex PCR; TCRdb holds only in-frame clones, not every one. This table holds around 50,000 clones. Whole-study findings and limits: Analysis was carried out at a later point, and it linked a missense DCLRE1C variant to TCR beta V- and J-gene trimming. Later analysis indicated greater clonal expansion among HLA-associated TCR beta chains than among equally common other chains. The authors enumerated roughly 180 TCR beta chains as linked to cytomegalovirus.

The V end was cut by 1 base, the J end by 6 bases, with 11 bases between. The CDR3 sequence is 14 residues long. Germline V gives CDR1 PRHDT, CDR2 FYEKMQ (reference sequence). About this clone: Its specificity is unknown.

The sequence derives from a woman in her forties in good health and CMV-seronegative. Sample: PBMCs. The V and J genes are TRBV13 and TRBJ2-3; D uncertain. Here the CDR3 reads CASSLAGVWDTQYF. The CDR3 coding sequence is TGTGCCAGCAGCTTAGCAGGTGTATGGGATACGCAGTATTTT.